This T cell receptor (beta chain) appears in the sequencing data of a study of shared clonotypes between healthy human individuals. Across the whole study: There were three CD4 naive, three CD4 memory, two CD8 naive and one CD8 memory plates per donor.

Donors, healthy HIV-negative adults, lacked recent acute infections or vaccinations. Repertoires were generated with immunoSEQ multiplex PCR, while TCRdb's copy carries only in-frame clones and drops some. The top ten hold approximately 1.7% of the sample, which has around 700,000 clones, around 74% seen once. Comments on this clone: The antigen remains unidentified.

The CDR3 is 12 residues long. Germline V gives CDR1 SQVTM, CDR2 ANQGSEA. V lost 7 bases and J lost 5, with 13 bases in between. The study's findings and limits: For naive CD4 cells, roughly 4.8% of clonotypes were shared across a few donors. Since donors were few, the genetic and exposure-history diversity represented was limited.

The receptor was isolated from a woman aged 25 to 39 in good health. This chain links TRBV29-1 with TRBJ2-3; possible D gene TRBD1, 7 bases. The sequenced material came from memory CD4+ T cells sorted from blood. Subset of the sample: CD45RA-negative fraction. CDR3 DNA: TGCAGCGGGGGGGACAGAGGAGATACGCAGTATTTT. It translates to CSGGDRGDTQYF.